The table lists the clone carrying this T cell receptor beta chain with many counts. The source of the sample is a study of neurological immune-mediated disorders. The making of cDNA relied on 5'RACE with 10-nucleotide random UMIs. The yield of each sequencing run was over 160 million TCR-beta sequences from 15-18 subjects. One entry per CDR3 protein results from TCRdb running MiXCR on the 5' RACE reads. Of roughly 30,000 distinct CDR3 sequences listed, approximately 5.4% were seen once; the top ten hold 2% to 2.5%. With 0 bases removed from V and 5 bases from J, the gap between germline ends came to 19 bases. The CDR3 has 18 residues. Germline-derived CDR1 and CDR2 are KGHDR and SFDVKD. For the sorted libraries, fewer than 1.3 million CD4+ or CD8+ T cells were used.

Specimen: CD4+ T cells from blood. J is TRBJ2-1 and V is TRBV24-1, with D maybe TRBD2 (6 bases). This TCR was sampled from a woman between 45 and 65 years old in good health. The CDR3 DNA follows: TGTGCCACCAGTGATTTGAATATTTGGCGGGGCAAAAACAATGAGCAGTTCTTC. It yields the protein CATSDLNIWRGKNNEQFF.